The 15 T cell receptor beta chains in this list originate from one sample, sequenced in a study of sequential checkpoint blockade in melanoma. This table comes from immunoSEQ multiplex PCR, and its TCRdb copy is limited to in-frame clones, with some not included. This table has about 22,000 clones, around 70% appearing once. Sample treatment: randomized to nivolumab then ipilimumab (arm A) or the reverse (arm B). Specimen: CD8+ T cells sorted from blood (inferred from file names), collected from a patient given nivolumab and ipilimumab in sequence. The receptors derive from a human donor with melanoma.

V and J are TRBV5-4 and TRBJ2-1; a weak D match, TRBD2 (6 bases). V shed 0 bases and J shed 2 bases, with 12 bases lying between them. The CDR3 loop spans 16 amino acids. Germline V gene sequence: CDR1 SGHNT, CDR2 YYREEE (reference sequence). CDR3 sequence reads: CASSLAPGEAYNEQFF. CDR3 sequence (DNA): TGTGCCAGCAGCTTGGCCCCTGGGGAGGCCTACAATGAGCAGTTCTTC.

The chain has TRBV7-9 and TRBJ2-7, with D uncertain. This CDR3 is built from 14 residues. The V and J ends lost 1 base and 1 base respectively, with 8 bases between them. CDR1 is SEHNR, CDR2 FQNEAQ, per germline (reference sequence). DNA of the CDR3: TGTGCCAGCAGCTTAGGTGGAGCTTCCTACGAGCAGTACTTC. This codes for CASSLGGASYEQYF.

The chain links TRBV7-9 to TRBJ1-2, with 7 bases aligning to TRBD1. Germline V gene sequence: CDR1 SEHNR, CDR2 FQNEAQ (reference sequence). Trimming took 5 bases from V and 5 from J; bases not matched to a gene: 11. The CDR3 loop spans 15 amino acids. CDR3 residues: CASSLTGTVRYGYTF. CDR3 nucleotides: TGTGCCAGCAGCCTCACCGGGACAGTGAGGTATGGCTACACCTTC.

CDR3 sequence: CASSLTSGGAWEQFF. The CDR3 DNA sequence: TGTGCCAGCAGCTTAACTAGCGGGGGGGCCTGGGAGCAGTTCTTC. V and J are TRBV5-5 and TRBJ2-1; 13 bases are a match to TRBD2. V was clipped by 2 bases and J by 10 bases; unmatched bases: 6. The germline V gene encodes CDR1 SGHKS and CDR2 YYEKEE (reference sequence). This CDR3 has 15 residues.

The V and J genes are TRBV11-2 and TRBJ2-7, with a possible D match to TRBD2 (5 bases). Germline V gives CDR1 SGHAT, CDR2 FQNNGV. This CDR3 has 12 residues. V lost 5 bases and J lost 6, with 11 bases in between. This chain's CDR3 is CASSLGGGEQYF. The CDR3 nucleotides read TGTGCCAGCAGCCTCGGCGGAGGCGAGCAGTACTTC.

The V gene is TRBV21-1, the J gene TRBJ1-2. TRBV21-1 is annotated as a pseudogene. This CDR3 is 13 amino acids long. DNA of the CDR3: TGTGCCAGCAGGAAGAGGGCCTACTATGGCTACACCTTC. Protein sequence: CASRKRAYYGYTF.

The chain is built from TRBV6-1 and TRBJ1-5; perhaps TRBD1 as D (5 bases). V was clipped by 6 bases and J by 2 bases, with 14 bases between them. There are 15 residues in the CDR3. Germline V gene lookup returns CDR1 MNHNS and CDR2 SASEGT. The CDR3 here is CASSAQGGGNQPQHF. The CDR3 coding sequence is TGTGCCAGCAGCGCCCAGGGTGGAGGCAATCAGCCCCAGCATTTT.

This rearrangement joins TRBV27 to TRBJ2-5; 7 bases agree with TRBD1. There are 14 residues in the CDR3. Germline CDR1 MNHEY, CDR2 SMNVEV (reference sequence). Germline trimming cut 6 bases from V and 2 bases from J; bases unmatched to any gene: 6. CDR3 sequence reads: CASSLGQPQETQYF. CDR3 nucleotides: TGTGCCAGCAGCCTGGGACAGCCTCAAGAGACCCAGTACTTC.

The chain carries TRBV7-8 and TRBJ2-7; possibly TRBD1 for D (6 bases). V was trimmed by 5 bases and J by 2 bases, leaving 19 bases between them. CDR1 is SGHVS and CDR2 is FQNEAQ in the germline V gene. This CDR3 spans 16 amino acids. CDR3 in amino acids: CASSDSLDRQTYEQYF. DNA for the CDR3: TGTGCCAGCAGCGATAGTTTAGACAGGCAGACCTACGAGCAGTACTTC.

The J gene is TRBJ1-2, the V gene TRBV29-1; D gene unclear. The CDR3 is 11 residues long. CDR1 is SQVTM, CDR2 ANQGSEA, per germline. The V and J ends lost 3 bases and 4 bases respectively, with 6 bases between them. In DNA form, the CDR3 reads TGCAGCGTTGATGGCGGCTATGGCTACACCTTC. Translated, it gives CSVDGGYGYTF.

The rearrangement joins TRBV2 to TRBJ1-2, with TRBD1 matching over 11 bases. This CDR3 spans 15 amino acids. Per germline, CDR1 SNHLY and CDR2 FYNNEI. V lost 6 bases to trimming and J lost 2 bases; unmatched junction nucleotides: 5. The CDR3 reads CASRGGQGGNYGYTF. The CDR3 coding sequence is TGTGCCAGCAGAGGGGGACAGGGGGGCAACTATGGCTACACCTTC. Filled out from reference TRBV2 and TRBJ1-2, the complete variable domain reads EPEVTQTPSHQVTQMGQEVILRCVPISNHLYFYWYRQILGQKVEFLVSFYNNEISEKSEIFDDQFSVERPDGSNFTLKIRSTKLEDSAMYFCASRGGQGGNYGYTFGSGTRLTVV.

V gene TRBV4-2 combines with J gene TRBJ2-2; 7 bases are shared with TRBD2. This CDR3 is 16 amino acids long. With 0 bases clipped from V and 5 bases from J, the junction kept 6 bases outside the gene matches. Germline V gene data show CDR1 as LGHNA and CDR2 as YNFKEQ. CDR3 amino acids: CASSQEGLGGTGELFF. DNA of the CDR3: TGTGCCAGCAGCCAAGAAGGGCTGGGGGGGACCGGGGAGCTGTTTTTT.

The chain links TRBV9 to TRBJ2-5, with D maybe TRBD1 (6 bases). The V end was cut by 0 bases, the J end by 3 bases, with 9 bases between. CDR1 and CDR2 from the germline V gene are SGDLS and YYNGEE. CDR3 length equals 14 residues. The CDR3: CASSVVAGEETQYF. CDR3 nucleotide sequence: TGTGCCAGCAGCGTAGTCGCAGGGGAAGAGACCCAGTACTTC.

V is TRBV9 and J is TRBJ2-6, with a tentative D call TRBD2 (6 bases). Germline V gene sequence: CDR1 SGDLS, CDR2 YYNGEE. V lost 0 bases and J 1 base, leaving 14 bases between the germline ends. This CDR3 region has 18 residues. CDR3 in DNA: TGTGCCAGCAGCGTAGTTGGAGGGTTTGAGTCTGGGGCCAACGTCCTGACTTTC. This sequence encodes CASSVVGGFESGANVLTF.

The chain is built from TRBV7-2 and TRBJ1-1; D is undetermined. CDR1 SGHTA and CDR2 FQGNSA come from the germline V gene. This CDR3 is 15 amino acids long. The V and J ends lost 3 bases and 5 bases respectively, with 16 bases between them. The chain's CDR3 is CASSFPDSRYTEAFF. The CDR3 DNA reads TGTGCCAGCAGCTTCCCGGACTCGCGATATACTGAAGCTTTCTTT.